One and the same sample provided the 25 T cell receptor beta chains below, sequenced in a study of cytomegalovirus exposure and HLA in healthy donors. The study ran its PCR with 60 Vbeta and 13 Jbeta primers. Measured with immunoSEQ multiplex PCR; TCRdb has only the in-frame clones, and not every one. The sample includes about 170,000 clones, 60% to 80% of them seen just once. Material: PBMCs. The receptors stem from a female donor in good health and CMV-seronegative.

V and J are TRBV29-1 and TRBJ2-2; 7 bases align to TRBD1. From germline, CDR1 is SQVTM and CDR2 ANQGSEA. CDR3 length: 15 residues. The junction had 11 bases not matched to a gene; V was cut back by 6 bases and J by 4 bases. The CDR3 spells CSVRSGTVITGELFF. CDR3 DNA sequence: TGCAGCGTACGATCCGGGACAGTGATCACCGGGGAGCTGTTTTTT.

This clone was seen only a few times. This sequence joins TRBV5-6 and TRBJ1-6; D unresolved. The CDR3 runs 14 residues. The V end lost 0 bases, the J end lost 4 bases, and 5 bases lay between the germline ends. CDR1 is SGHDT, CDR2 YYEEEE, per germline. Written as DNA, the CDR3 is TGTGCCAGCAGCTTGGGTCAATATAATTCACCCCTCCACTTT. This sequence encodes CASSLGQYNSPLHF.

Only one count was recorded for this clone. The junction differs from germline at one of its ends, possibly a read error. The rearrangement joins TRBV7-9 to TRBJ1-2, with a weak D call TRBD1 (5 bases). The CDR3 length is 13 residues. CDR1 and CDR2 from the germline V gene are SEHNR and FQNEAQ (reference sequence). The CDR3 bases are TGTTCCAGCAGCTTAGACAGTACCTATGGCTACACCTTC. Protein product: CSSSLDSTYGYTF.

This clone has more than one count but fewer than ten. An end of the junction does not agree with germline; a read error may underlie this. The J gene is TRBJ2-4, the V gene TRBV7-9; D is undetermined. Germline lookup yields CDR1 SEHNR and CDR2 FQNEAQ (reference sequence). CDR3 length equals 18 residues. DNA for the CDR3: TGTTCCAGCAGCTTAGGGTGGGCAGGCCCGGTGACCAAAAACATTCAGTACTTC. It translates to CSSSLGWAGPVTKNIQYF.

The chain combines TRBV18 with TRBJ2-1; 8 nucleotides line up with TRBD1. Germline V gene sequence: CDR1 KGHSH, CDR2 LQKENI. This CDR3 has 13 amino acids. J gave up 10 bases and V 4 bases, and 6 bases lay outside the gene matches. This CDR3 reads CASSLQGAREQFF. The CDR3 nucleotides read TGTGCCAGCTCACTCCAGGGGGCGAGAGAGCAGTTCTTC.

V usage is TRBV13 and J usage is TRBJ1-3; no clear D. Germline V gene data show CDR1 as PRHDT and CDR2 as FYEKMQ (reference sequence). CDR3 length: 15 amino acids. The V end lost 0 bases, the J end lost 0 bases, and 6 bases lay between the germline ends. CDR3 protein: CASSLGTFSGNTIYF. Here the CDR3 DNA reads TGTGCCAGCAGCTTAGGGACTTTCTCTGGAAACACCATATATTTT.

The chain uses TRBV5-1 and TRBJ2-2, with D maybe TRBD1 (5 bases). Germline assignment: CDR1 SGHRS and CDR2 YFSETQ. The CDR3 consists of 15 residues. V was pared by 4 bases and J by 1 base, with 11 bases between. The CDR3 DNA follows: TGCGCCAGCAGCCGGATGACAGTGAACACCGGGGAGCTGTTTTTT. It translates to CASSRMTVNTGELFF.

V gene TRBV5-6 combines with J gene TRBJ1-4, with TRBD1 as a possible D gene (6 bases). The CDR3 loop spans 17 amino acids. Trimming cost V 0 bases and J 3 bases, with 15 bases left between them. Germline V gives CDR1 SGHDT, CDR2 YYEEEE. CDR3 sequence: CASSLGSGARANEKLFF. CDR3 sequence (DNA): TGTGCCAGCAGCTTGGGATCAGGGGCGCGGGCTAATGAAAAACTGTTTTTT.

The V and J genes are TRBV19 and TRBJ1-5, with D maybe TRBD1 (5 bases). Per the germline V gene, CDR1 is LNHDA and CDR2 is SQIVND (reference sequence). The V end lost 2 bases, the J end lost 1 base, and 9 bases lay between the germline ends. The CDR3 sequence is 15 residues long. CDR3 in DNA: TGTGCCAGTAGTATACCGGGGGACAGCAATCAGCCCCAGCATTTT. This gives the protein CASSIPGDSNQPQHF.

A remark on this clone: A junction end diverges from the germline sequence, so it may reflect a read error. The rearrangement links TRBV5-1 to TRBJ2-1; 8 positions match TRBD2. In germline, CDR1 is SGHRS, CDR2 YFSETQ. The CDR3 spans 14 residues. The DNA of the CDR3 is TGCGCCGGCAGCGTGGGACTAGCCTACAATGAGCAGTTCTTC. It is translated as CAGSVGLAYNEQFF.

This clone was picked up a small number of times. The V and J genes are TRBV28 and TRBJ2-3; D is perhaps TRBD2 (5 bases). The CDR3 sequence is 15 residues long. Germline loops: CDR1 MDHEN, CDR2 SYDVKM. V shed 7 bases and J shed 4 bases, with 18 bases lying between them. For the CDR3, the DNA is TGTGCCAGCACCGCGGACTTGGGATACGCAGATACGCAGTATTTT. This sequence encodes CASTADLGYADTQYF.

A few counts support this clone. This chain connects TRBV7-2 to TRBJ2-7, with TRBD2 matching over 7 bases. After removal of 5 bases from V and 3 bases from J, the junction contained 4 bases not matched to a gene. Germline V gene data show CDR1 as SGHTA and CDR2 as FQGNSA. CDR3 length: 13 amino acids. CDR3 protein: CASSGPGGYEQYF. The CDR3 bases are TGTGCCAGCAGCGGACCGGGAGGCTACGAGCAGTACTTC.

The chain employs TRBV2 and TRBJ2-1, with TRBD1 matching over 10 bases. From germline, CDR1 is SNHLY and CDR2 FYNNEI. The CDR3 extends over 14 amino acids. V was clipped by 8 bases and J by 2 bases; unmatched bases: 3. CDR3: CASRGQGAYNEQFF. The CDR3 DNA reads TGTGCCAGCCGAGGACAGGGGGCCTACAATGAGCAGTTCTTC.

The sample holds a few counts of this clone. The rearrangement joins TRBV9 to TRBJ1-1; D is ambiguous. V lost 0 bases and J 0 bases, leaving 9 bases between the germline ends. Germline loops: CDR1 SGDLS, CDR2 YYNGEE. The CDR3 consists of 15 residues. CDR3 DNA sequence: TGTGCCAGCAGCGTAGCTCCGGGGATGAACACTGAAGCTTTCTTT. Translating it yields CASSVAPGMNTEAFF.

This clone was detected only a few times. V and J are TRBV7-3 and TRBJ2-2; D remains unclear. Trimming cost V 5 bases and J 2 bases, with 12 bases left between them. This CDR3 has 15 amino acids. CDR1 SGHTA and CDR2 FQGTGA come from the germline V gene. The CDR3 DNA is TGTGCCAGCAGCGCCGGTGCTTCCAACACCGGGGAGCTGTTTTTT. Its protein is CASSAGASNTGELFF.

The rearrangement uses TRBV4-3 and TRBJ1-5; D might be TRBD1 (5 bases). Germline lookup yields CDR1 LGHNA and CDR2 YSLEER. The ends were cut back, 0 bases at V and 3 bases at J, with 9 bases in the middle. This CDR3 contains 15 residues. CDR3 amino acids: CASSQDRASNQPQHF. In DNA, the CDR3 is TGCGCCAGCAGCCAAGACAGGGCCTCCAATCAGCCCCAGCATTTT.

This clone was found a few times. This chain joins TRBV9 and TRBJ2-5; 10 nucleotides align to TRBD1. This CDR3 is built from 15 residues. Germline CDR1 reads SGDLS; CDR2 reads YYNGEE. V gave up 4 bases and J gave up 7 bases; unmatched junction bases: 10. The CDR3 spells CASSLGDRGLGTQYF. In DNA form, the CDR3 reads TGTGCCAGCAGCCTAGGGGACAGGGGTTTGGGGACCCAGTACTTC.

The sample holds a few counts of this clone. The chain joins TRBV11-2 to TRBJ2-1; D ambiguous. The germline gives CDR1 SGHAT, CDR2 FQNNGV. Trimming shortened V by 1 base and J by 6 bases, and 10 bases separated the two germline ends. This CDR3 has 14 residues. CDR3 in amino acids: CASSLVVGTNEQFF. CDR3 nucleotides: TGTGCCAGCAGCTTAGTTGTGGGCACCAATGAGCAGTTCTTC.

This clone has a handful of counts. This chain connects TRBV5-1 to TRBJ1-1; 7 bases fit TRBD1. CDR1 and CDR2 from the germline V gene are SGHRS and YFSETQ. V trimming: 3 bases; J trimming: 3 bases; junction bases outside the gene matches: 5. This CDR3 is built from 14 residues. DNA for the CDR3: TGCGCCAGCAGCTCCGGAGGACAGGACACTGAAGCTTTCTTT. Protein: CASSSGGQDTEAFF.

The chain is built from TRBV11-3 and TRBJ2-3, with D maybe TRBD2 (6 bases). The CDR3 covers 16 residues. Per germline, CDR1 SGHNT and CDR2 YENEEA. V lost 1 base and J 6 bases, leaving 17 bases between the germline ends. CDR3 sequence: CASSLGGGTRGDTQYF. As DNA, the CDR3 is TGTGCCAGCAGCTTAGGGGGAGGCACCCGAGGGGATACGCAGTATTTT.

This clone was counted between two and nine times. The V and J genes are TRBV5-4 and TRBJ2-7, with 14 bases identical to TRBD2. J lost 2 bases, V lost 4 bases, and 5 bases had no gene match. The germline gives CDR1 SGHNT, CDR2 YYREEE (reference sequence). The CDR3 is made up of 16 amino acids. CDR3 amino acids: CASSGGTSGSAYEQYF. Written as DNA, the CDR3 is TGTGCCAGCAGCGGTGGGACTAGCGGGAGCGCCTACGAGCAGTACTTC.

The chain combines TRBV27 with TRBJ1-2, with D possibly being TRBD1 (5 bases). Trimming cost V 4 bases and J 2 bases, with 8 bases left between them. The CDR3 length is 13 residues. Germline V CDR1 and CDR2: MNHEY, SMNVEV (reference sequence). The CDR3, as DNA: TGTGCCAGCAGTTGGAGACAGAACTATGGCTACACCTTC. Protein: CASSWRQNYGYTF.

J is TRBJ1-3 and V is TRBV6-1; unclear D gene. The CDR3 is made up of 15 amino acids. V was shortened by 2 bases and J by 0 bases, with 8 bases between the two germline ends. The V gene's germline CDR1 is MNHNS and CDR2 SASEGT. The CDR3 spells CASSEQVSSGNTIYF. The CDR3 DNA follows: TGTGCCAGCAGTGAACAGGTTTCCTCTGGAAACACCATATATTTT.

The rearrangement links TRBV6-6 to TRBJ2-1; 9 nucleotides line up with TRBD2. CDR3 length: 15 amino acids. V lost 6 bases to trimming and J lost 6 bases; unmatched junction nucleotides: 9. Germline CDR1 is MNHNY and CDR2 is SVGAGI (reference sequence). CDR3 sequence reads: CASSDGAGGPNEQFF. CDR3 sequence (DNA): TGTGCCAGCAGCGACGGGGCGGGGGGGCCCAATGAGCAGTTCTTC.

The chain is built from TRBV28 and TRBJ1-2; TRBD1 agrees at 11 bases. Germline V gives CDR1 MDHEN, CDR2 SYDVKM. The CDR3 totals 18 residues. Germline trimming cut 4 bases from V and 8 bases from J; bases unmatched to any gene: 18. The CDR3 nucleotides are TGTGCCAGCAGTTCTCCCTCCCGATCCGGGACAGGGGGGTACGGCTACACCTTC. Translating it yields CASSSPSRSGTGGYGYTF.